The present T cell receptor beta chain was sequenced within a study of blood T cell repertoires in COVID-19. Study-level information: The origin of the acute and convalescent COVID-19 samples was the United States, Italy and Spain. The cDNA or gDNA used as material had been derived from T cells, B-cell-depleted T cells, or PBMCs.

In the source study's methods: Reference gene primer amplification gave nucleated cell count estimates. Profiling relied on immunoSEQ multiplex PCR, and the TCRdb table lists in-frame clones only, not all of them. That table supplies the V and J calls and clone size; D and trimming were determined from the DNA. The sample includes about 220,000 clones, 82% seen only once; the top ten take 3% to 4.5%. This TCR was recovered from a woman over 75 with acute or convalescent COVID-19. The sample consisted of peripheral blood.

CDR3 loop: CASSQDPTGLGSPLHF. The CDR3 nucleotides are TGCGCCAGCAGCCAAGATCCGACAGGACTTGGGTCACCCCTCCACTTT. J is TRBJ1-6 and V is TRBV4-1; TRBD1 is a possible D gene (6 bases). V lost 0 bases and J 10 bases, leaving 16 bases between the germline ends. This CDR3 comprises 16 residues. CDR1 is MGHRA, CDR2 YSYEKL, per germline.